Listed below are T cell receptor beta chains from one sample, sequenced in a study of response to subunit inactivated influenza vaccine. TCRdb ran MiXCR on the RT-PCR reads and lists one entry per CDR3 protein. Found here are about 620,000 distinct CDR3 sequences, about 10% of them singletons; the top ten hold 10%. Sequenced material: PBMCs from blood, taken on the day of vaccination. The receptors come from a man aged 50-60 years who received an inactivated influenza vaccine. The CDR3 runs from the conserved cysteine through the conserved F or W. Fields, in order: V gene, J gene, clone size, D gene, CDR3 DNA, CDR3 protein. A D gene is named only where the DNA matches it firmly. The size of a clone is reported for some rows only, either as once, few or many, or as a class for expanded clones.

TRBV7-9	TRBJ2-7	few	TRBD2	TGTGCCAGCAGCTTAGTTTCAGCGGGACGGGGCGAGCAGTACTTC	CASSLVSAGRGEQYF
TRBV24-1	TRBJ1-4	few	-	TGTGCCACCAGTGACCGGGACGGTGGGATGGAAAAACTGTTTTTT	CATSDRDGGMEKLFF
TRBV6-2/TRBV6-3	TRBJ2-2	-	-	TGTGCCAGCAGCAAACGGACAGAGCTGTTTTTT	CASSKRTELFF
TRBV5-1	TRBJ2-1	-	-	TGCGCCAGCAGCCACGTCTCCGGGAAGAGCTCCTACAATGAGCAGTTCTTC	CASSHVSGKSSYNEQFF
TRBV7-2	TRBJ1-3	few	-	TGTGCCAGCAGCGTTCAGGGGACCTCTGGAAACACCATATATTTT	CASSVQGTSGNTIYF
TRBV15	TRBJ2-1	few	-	TGTGCCACCAGCAGAGAGGGACACAACAATGAGCAGTTCTTC	CATSREGHNNEQFF
TRBV7-9	TRBJ1-1	-	-	TGTGCCAGCAGCTTATCAAGTACAACGGAGAACACTGAAGCTTTCTTT	CASSLSSTTENTEAFF
TRBV3-1	TRBJ2-7	few	-	TGTGCCAGCAGCCAAGATGTCATAACAGGGCAGTACTTC	CASSQDVITGQYF
TRBV5-5	TRBJ2-1	-	-	TGTGCCAGCAGCTTGAGTCAGGAGGAGAATGAGCAGTTCTTC	CASSLSQEENEQFF
TRBV4-3	TRBJ2-1	-	-	TGCGCCAGCAGCCAACCTAACGTCAATGAGCAGTTCTTC	CASSQPNVNEQFF
TRBV15	TRBJ1-5	many	-	TGTGCCACCAGCAGAGATCGGTGGGGGACGGTAAGAATACCCCAGCATTTT	CATSRDRWGTVRIPQHF
TRBV4-2	TRBJ2-5	few	TRBD1	TGTGCCAGCAGCCGGGACAGGCGAGGGGGCCAAGAGACCCAGTACTTC	CASSRDRRGGQETQYF
TRBV29-1	TRBJ2-3	-	TRBD2	TGCAGCGTTGATTTGGGACTAAGCACAGATACGCAGTATTTT	CSVDLGLSTDTQYF
TRBV6-8	TRBJ2-4	-	TRBD1	TGTGCCAGCAGTACGCTGCCCGGGACAGGGTTGACCAAAAACATTCAGTACTTC	CASSTLPGTGLTKNIQYF
TRBV5-3	TRBJ2-1	-	TRBD2	TGTGCCAGAAGCTTGGGTAGCGGGGGACCATACAATGAGCAGTTCTTC	CARSLGSGGPYNEQFF
TRBV19	TRBJ1-1	few	-	TGTGCCAGTAGTACCTTGTCAGGGGTGGTGAACACTGAAGCTTTCTTT	CASSTLSGVVNTEAFF
TRBV10-3	TRBJ2-7	-	TRBD2	TGTGCCATCAGTGAGTCGGGAGCGGGAGGGTACGAGCACTACTTC	CAISESGAGGYEHYF
TRBV4-1	TRBJ2-3	-	-	TGCGCCAGCAGCCAAGGGACAGTCACAGATACGCAGTATTTT	CASSQGTVTDTQYF
TRBV5-1	TRBJ2-2	-	TRBD1	TGCGCCAGCAGCTTGGGACAGGGGGCTACAAACACCGGGGAGCTGTTTTTT	CASSLGQGATNTGELFF